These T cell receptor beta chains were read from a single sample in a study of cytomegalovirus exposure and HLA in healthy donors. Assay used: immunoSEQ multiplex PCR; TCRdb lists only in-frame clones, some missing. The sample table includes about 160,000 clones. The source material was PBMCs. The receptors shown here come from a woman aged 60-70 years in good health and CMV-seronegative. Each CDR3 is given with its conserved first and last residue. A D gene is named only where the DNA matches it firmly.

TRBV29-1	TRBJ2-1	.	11	TGTTTAGTGGGAGACTACAATGAGCAGTTCTTC	CLVGDYNEQFF
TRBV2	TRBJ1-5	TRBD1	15	TGTGCCAGCAGACCTAGACAGGGGGTAGGTCAGCCCCAGCATTTT	CASRPRQGVGQPQHF
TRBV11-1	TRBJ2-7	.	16	TGTGCCAGCAGCTTAGCCCCCAGTCAACTAACCTACGAGCAGTACTTC	CASSLAPSQLTYEQYF
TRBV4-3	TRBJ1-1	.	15	TGCGCCAGCAGCCAGAGTCGAGGATTGGGCACTGAAGCTTTCTTT	CASSQSRGLGTEAFF
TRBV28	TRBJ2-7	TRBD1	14	TGTGCCAGCAGTTCGAGGCAGGGGGCTTACGAGCAGTACTTC	CASSSRQGAYEQYF
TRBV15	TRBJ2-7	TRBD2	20	TGTGCCACCAGCTTACCTCCGGGACTAGCGGGGGGCCTAAGCTCCTACGAGCAGTACTTC	CATSLPPGLAGGLSSYEQYF
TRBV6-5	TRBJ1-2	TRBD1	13	TGTGCCAGCAGCCCCCGGGACAGATATGGCTACACCTTC	CASSPRDRYGYTF
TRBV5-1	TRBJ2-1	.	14	TGCGCCAGCAGTGAGATTCCTTCCTACAATGAGCAGTTCTTC	CASSEIPSYNEQFF
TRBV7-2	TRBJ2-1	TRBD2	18	TGTGCCAGCAGCTTAGCCCTTCGGCGTGGGAGGGCGGACAATGAGCAGTTCTTC	CASSLALRRGRADNEQFF
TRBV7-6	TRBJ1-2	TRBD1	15	TGTGCCAGCAGCTTGTCAGGGACAGACGGGTATGGCTACACCTTC	CASSLSGTDGYGYTF
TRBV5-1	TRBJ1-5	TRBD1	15	TGCGCCAGCAGCTTGGGGGACAGATTCAATCAGCCCCAGCATTTT	CASSLGDRFNQPQHF
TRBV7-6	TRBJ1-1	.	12	TGTGCCAGCAGCTCGGGGTTCACTGAAGCTTTCTTT	CASSSGFTEAFF
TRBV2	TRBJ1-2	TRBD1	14	TGTGCCAGCAGCGGGACAGCCCTTATCTTAGGCTACACCTTC	CASSGTALILGYTF
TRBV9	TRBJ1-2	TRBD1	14	TGTGCCAGCAGCGTAGGACAGGGTAACTATGGCTACACCTTC	CASSVGQGNYGYTF
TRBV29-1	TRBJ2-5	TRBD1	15	TGCAGCGCCCGTGGACAGGGGGTTCGAGGAGAGACCCAGTACTTC	CSARGQGVRGETQYF
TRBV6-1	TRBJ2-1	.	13	TGTGCCAGCAGTGAAGTATCTCAGGTAAAGCAGTTCTTC	CASSEVSQVKQFF
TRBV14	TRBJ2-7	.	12	TGTGCCAGCAGCCAAGCGGCCTACGAGCAGTACTTC	CASSQAAYEQYF
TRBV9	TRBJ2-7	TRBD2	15	TGTGCCAGCAGCGCCGCCGGGACTAGCGGTTACGAGCAGTACTTC	CASSAAGTSGYEQYF
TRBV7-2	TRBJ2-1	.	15	TGTGCCAGCAGCCCCGGACTCCTAAGGTCCCATGAGCAGTTCTTC	CASSPGLLRSHEQFF
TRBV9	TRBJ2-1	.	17	TGTGCCAGCAGCTTACAGGGGGGGGTCTTGGCTTACAATGAGCAGTTCTTC	CASSLQGGVLAYNEQFF
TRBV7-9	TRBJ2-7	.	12	TGTGCCAGCAGCTTAGTTTTCAATGAGCAGTACTTC	CASSLVFNEQYF
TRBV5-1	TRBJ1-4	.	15	TGCGCCAGCAGCTTAGGAGGTTCCACTAATGAAAAACTGTTTTTT	CASSLGGSTNEKLFF
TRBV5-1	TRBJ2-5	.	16	TGCGCCAGCAGCCGGAGGGGTAGGAGGGATGGGGAGACCCAGTACTTC	CASSRRGRRDGETQYF
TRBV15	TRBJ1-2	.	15	TGTGCCACCAGCAGAGATAACAGGGAATCCTATGGCTACACCTTC	CATSRDNRESYGYTF
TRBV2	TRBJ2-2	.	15	TGTGCCAGCAGTGTTAAGGGACAAGGAACCGGGGAGCTGTTTTTT	CASSVKGQGTGELFF
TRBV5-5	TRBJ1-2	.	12	TGTGCCAGCAGCTTGGTAGGGGTTGGCTACACCTTC	CASSLVGVGYTF
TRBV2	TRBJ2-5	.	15	TGTGCCAGCAGAAACTCCGGGACACTTCGAGAGACCCAGTACTTC	CASRNSGTLRETQYF
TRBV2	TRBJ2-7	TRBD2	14	TGTGCCAGCAGGGGTGGGACAAGCGGGGGCGAGCAGTACTTC	CASRGGTSGGEQYF
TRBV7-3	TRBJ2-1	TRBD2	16	TGTGCCAGCAGCTTACGGGACGGGAGGACCTACAATGAGCAGTTCTTC	CASSLRDGRTYNEQFF
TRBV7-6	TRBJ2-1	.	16	TGTGCCAGCAGCTTAGTTGGGCGACAAATGGGCTATGAGCAGTTCTTC	CASSLVGRQMGYEQFF
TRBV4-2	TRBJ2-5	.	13	TGTGCCAGCAGCCCAGGGGGGAAGGGGACCCAGTACTTC	CASSPGGKGTQYF
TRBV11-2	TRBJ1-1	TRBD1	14	TGTGCCAGCAGCTTAAACAGGGGGAACACTGAAGCTTTCTTT	CASSLNRGNTEAFF
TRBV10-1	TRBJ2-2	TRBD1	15	TGCGCCAGCAGTGAGTCGACAGGGGAAACCGGGGAGCTGTTTTTT	CASSESTGETGELFF
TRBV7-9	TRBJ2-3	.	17	TGTGCCAGCAGCTTAGGGGGGGAATCTACTAGCACAGATACGCAGTATTTT	CASSLGGESTSTDTQYF
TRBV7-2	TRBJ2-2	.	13	TGTGCCAGCAGCATCCAGGGCACCGGGGAGCTGTTTTTT	CASSIQGTGELFF
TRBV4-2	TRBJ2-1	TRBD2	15	TGTGCCAGCAGCCAAGTGGCGGGAGCATACAATGAGCAGTTCTTC	CASSQVAGAYNEQFF
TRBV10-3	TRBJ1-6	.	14	TGTGCCATCAGTGACGCGGGGTACAGTTCACCCCTCCACTTT	CAISDAGYSSPLHF
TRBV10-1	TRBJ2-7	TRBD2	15	TGCGCCAGCAGTGAGACGCTAGCGGGGGCCTACGAGCAGTACTTC	CASSETLAGAYEQYF
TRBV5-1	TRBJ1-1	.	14	TGCGCCAGCAGCTTCGAGGGAATGAACACTGAAGCTTTCTTT	CASSFEGMNTEAFF
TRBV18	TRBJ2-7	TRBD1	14	TGTGCCAGCTCACGAGAGGGGGCGGGCTACGAGCAGTACTTC	CASSREGAGYEQYF
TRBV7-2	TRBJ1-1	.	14	TGTGCCAGCAGCCCTTGGACAGCGAACACTGAAGCTTTCTTT	CASSPWTANTEAFF
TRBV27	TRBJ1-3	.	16	TGTGCCAGCAGAGACCGCGCCGGAGTCTCTGGAAACACCATATATTTT	CASRDRAGVSGNTIYF
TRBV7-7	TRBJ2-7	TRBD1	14	TGTGCCAGCAGCACTGACAGGGACTCCTACGAGCAGTACTTC	CASSTDRDSYEQYF
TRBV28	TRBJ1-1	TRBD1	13	TGTGCCAGCAGTTTCCTACAGGGGCTTGAAGCTTTCTTT	CASSFLQGLEAFF
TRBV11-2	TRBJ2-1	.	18	TGTGCCAGCAGCTTAGAGGCCGTATGGGGAGAGACCTACAATGAGCAGTTCTTC	CASSLEAVWGETYNEQFF
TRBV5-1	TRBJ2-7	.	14	TGCGCCAGCAGCTTGGAAGGGGCTAGGGACGAGCAGTACTTC	CASSLEGARDEQYF
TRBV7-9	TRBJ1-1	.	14	TGTGCCAGCAGCTTCGTGGGGGGTGGGACTGAAGCTTTCTTT	CASSFVGGGTEAFF
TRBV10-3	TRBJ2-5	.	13	TGTGCCATCAGTGAGGCCGCGGGCGAGACCCAGTACTTC	CAISEAAGETQYF
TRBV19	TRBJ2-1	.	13	TGTGCCAGTAGTTTGGGAGAAGGAGGTGAGCAGTTCTTC	CASSLGEGGEQFF
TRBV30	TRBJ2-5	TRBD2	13	TGTGCCTGGAGTGTCCTAGCGGGAGAGACCCAGTACTTC	CAWSVLAGETQYF
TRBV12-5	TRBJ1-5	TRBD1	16	TGTGCTAGTGGATCTACCGGGACAGGAGCAAATCAGCCCCAGCATTTT	CASGSTGTGANQPQHF
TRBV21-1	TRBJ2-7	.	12	TGTGCCAGCAAAAACGGGGGAGGCGAGCAGTACTTC	CASKNGGGEQYF
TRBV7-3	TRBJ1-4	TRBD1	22	TGTGCCAGCAGCTCGTCACAGGGGATGGTAATTTGGTTTTGGGCAACTAATGAAAAACTGTTTTTT	CASSSSQGMVIWFWATNEKLFF